One T cell receptor (beta chain) is described in this entry. Its target is not known. The CDR3 is 16 residues long. V lost 0 bases and J 3 bases, leaving 15 bases between the germline ends. CDR1 and CDR2 (germline): SGHRS, YFSETQ. This sample is part of a study of cytomegalovirus exposure and HLA in healthy donors. Across the whole study: Of around 400 genotyped donors, about 81% grouped in the Caucasian-associated ancestry cluster. Study-wide results and limits: Most TCR sequences were uncommon, yet certain public TCRs appeared in many donors. Trimming of TCR beta V- and J-genes showed a link, identified in a later analysis, to a missense DCLRE1C variant. Later on, an analysis showed TCR association rates differing by HLA locus, with DRB1 the most and HLA-C the fewest.

This PCR relied on a set of 60 Vbeta primers and 13 Jbeta primers. The protocol was immunoSEQ multiplex PCR, while the TCRdb copy is restricted to in-frame clones and leaves out a portion. Here the sample spans hundreds of thousands of clones, 65% to 85% being singletons. This sequence was found in a man between 25 and 39 years old in good health and CMV-seronegative. The chain carries TRBV5-1 and TRBJ1-2; D is ambiguous. The sample taken for sequencing was PBMCs. The CDR3 nucleotides read TGCGCCAGCAGCTTGGCCGGCCGGGTAGAAGACTATGGCTACACCTTC. Residues: CASSLAGRVEDYGYTF.